This T cell receptor (beta chain) comes out of a study of beta chain features in type 1 diabetes (dated by TCRdb to 2017 to 2018). Broadly, across the study: No differences in mean age, gender distribution, total cell number or subset yield were found between patients and healthy donors. Regulatory and stem cell-like memory subsets were isolated from only 8 patients and about 8 healthy donors, whereas naive and central memory subsets came from all 30 or so donors. In the study, recently diagnosed type 1 diabetes patients and matched healthy donors were compared on the TCRB repertoires of their sorted circulating CD4+ T cell subsets. Across all samples, approximately 100 million sorted cells were examined, and cell number per subset correlated strongly with RNA yield. General findings and caveats noted by the study authors: Fewer insertions and more nucleotide deletions at VDJ recombination sites were observed in patients with type 1 diabetes, implying thymic rearrangement abnormalities. Because cDNA was sequenced instead of genomic DNA, activated cells with high expression could be over-represented, although the groups did not differ in activation or CD3 levels. A moderate but significant shortening of TCRB CDR3 length was observed in type 1 diabetes patients in all four CD4+ subsets. Naive, central memory and regulatory TCRB repertoires appeared to be more alike among patients than among healthy donors. HLA sub-analyses involved small numbers of individuals, so any influence of HLA type on TCRB rearrangement remained unresolved. PCR may preferentially amplify shorter templates, but because patient and control samples were amplified and corrected together, any resulting skew would affect both groups equally.

Each donor gave one peripheral blood draw, approximately 110 mL on average, collected into heparinised tubes. Using a panel that included CD45RO, CCR7, CD25, CD127, CD95 and CD27, naive, central memory, regulatory and stem cell-like memory CD4+ T cells were sorted on a BD FACSAria II. Every sorted population had a purity above 95%. Right away, PBMCs were isolated by Lymphoprep density gradient centrifugation and were stained directly, with no culture step. Samples were stained and sorted in pairs, with one healthy donor and one patient per experiment, so that batch effects were minimized. The entire amount of isolated RNA was reverse transcribed using the High Capacity cDNA Reverse Transcription Kit, so the sequenced TCRB transcripts were expressed ones. Deep immunoSEQ sequencing was performed on naive, central memory and regulatory T cell samples, with an average of around 3.4 million total reads per sample. Sorted cells were lysed in RLT buffer and RNA was extracted with DNase-treated RNeasy Micro or Mini kits, depending on cell number. To prevent cross-contamination, each cell subset was processed individually, whereas patient and healthy donor samples were processed jointly. The immunoSEQ multiplex PCR was used to amplify TCRB sequences from cDNA, generating 87-bp fragments that spanned the CDR3 region. Sequencing of the amplicons was done on the Illumina HiSeq platform. From the authors' description of their analysis: PCR bias was computationally corrected using synthetic template baselines, reads within Hamming distance 2 were collapsed, and singletons that could not be merged were discarded. Reads were aligned against IMGT so that V, D and J genes, CDR3 length and insertions or deletions at six rearrangement sites could be assigned. Within each subset, clonotype counts were normalized to sorted cell number, after which true diversity and Gini coefficients were computed with the tcR R package. The overlap coefficient, calculated on TCRB nucleotide sequences, was used to quantify repertoire sharing. Out-of-frame TCRB sequences from naive cells were analyzed as a proxy for the pre-selection repertoire. TCRdb provides this immuneACCESS table in a form limited to in-frame rearrangements. Some clones are lacking; in checked studies, under half of them reflect an unresolved V gene, and why the rest are absent is not known. The DNA was the basis for D and trimming; V, J and clone size are from that table. The sample profile shows 450,000 to 600,000 clones; approximately 30% of them were found once. Of the sample, around 0.065% is held by the ten largest clones.

V loses 8 bases at its end and J loses 7 bases; junction bases beyond the gene matches: 6. CDR1 SEHNR and CDR2 FQNEAQ were looked up in the germline V gene (reference sequence). From the cysteine through the phenylalanine, the CDR3 covers 12 amino acids. The entry retains the CDR3 DNA only, 36 bases that are in frame from base 1. Regarding this clone: The antigen it recognizes is unknown. Base qualities are missing; no much larger clone stands one base away.

The rearranged segments are TRBV7-9 and TRBJ1-1; TRBD1 lines up with 8 middle nucleotides. Material: naive CD4+ T cells from blood. The cell subset or site label on this specimen signifies: true naive CD4+ T cells. The clonotype was recovered from a man aged 18 to 35 in good health. This receptor has the CDR3 CASPGGVGEAFF. The nucleotide sequence reads as follows: TGTGCCAGCCCAGGGGGCGTTGGTGAAGCTTTCTTT.